These T cell receptor beta chains were read from a single sample in a study of T-cell memory formation after mild COVID-19. TCRdb re-called the 5' RACE reads through MiXCR, storing one row per CDR3 protein. The table shows some 110,000 distinct CDR3 sequences, with over 15% occurring only once. The sequenced sample was PBMCs or a T cell subset sorted from them (not recorded which). These receptors were collected from an adult woman who had mild COVID-19 (a few samples of this study predate the infection). Cell type and time point are not known. Both conserved end residues are part of each CDR3. Each record gives: V gene, clone size, J gene, D gene, CDR3 protein, CDR3 DNA. D genes are given only for firm matches. Clone size is not always given. Where it is, it says once, few, many or a class for expanded clones.

TRBV13	few	TRBJ2-7	TRBD1	CASVPSGTASSYEQYF	TGTGCCAGCGTACCCTCGGGGACAGCGAGCTCCTACGAGCAGTACTTC
TRBV18	.	TRBJ1-2	.	CASSPPQTYGYTF	TGTGCCAGCTCACCGCCACAGACATATGGCTACACCTTC
TRBV4-1	.	TRBJ1-5	.	CASSQPIGGGAGQPQHF	TGCGCCAGCAGCCAACCTATTGGGGGGGGCGCGGGTCAGCCCCAGCATTTT
TRBV5-5	few	TRBJ2-7	.	CASSRLSAGRYEQYF	TGTGCCAGCAGCCGTTTATCGGCAGGGCGATACGAGCAGTACTTC
TRBV25-1	few	TRBJ2-2	.	CASSELRESGTGELFF	TGTGCCAGCAGTGAACTACGGGAGTCGGGCACCGGGGAGCTGTTTTTT
TRBV9	.	TRBJ2-3	TRBD2	CASSVEIAGLDTQYF	TGTGCCAGCAGCGTAGAAATAGCGGGGCTGGATACGCAGTATTTT
TRBV12-3/TRBV12-4	many	TRBJ2-1	TRBD2	CASSPTFRLAGLDEQFF	TGTGCCAGCAGTCCCACCTTCAGACTAGCGGGATTGGATGAGCAGTTCTTC
TRBV3-1	.	TRBJ2-7	.	CASSPFKGYEQYF	TGTGCCAGCAGCCCTTTTAAGGGTTACGAGCAGTACTTC
TRBV10-3	few	TRBJ1-1	.	CAISNPTGLREAFF	TGTGCCATCTCCAACCCTACAGGGCTACGTGAAGCTTTCTTT
TRBV20-1	few	TRBJ2-2	TRBD1	CSASPGTGDTGELFF	TGCAGTGCTAGCCCCGGGACAGGGGACACCGGGGAGCTGTTTTTT
TRBV7-9	once	TRBJ2-2	.	CASSPYPFHPGTDNTGELFF	TGTGCCAGCAGCCCCTACCCCTTTCATCCCGGGACGGACAACACCGGGGAGCTGTTTTTT
TRBV4-1	few	TRBJ1-3	.	CASSQDRTPRVFSGNTIYF	TGCGCCAGCAGCCAAGATCGGACTCCCCGCGTTTTCTCTGGAAACACCATATATTTT
TRBV7-9	.	TRBJ2-5	.	CASTGKETQYF	TGTGCCAGCACAGGGAAAGAGACCCAGTACTTC
TRBV5-6	once	TRBJ2-5	TRBD1	CASSPTTGERVETQYF	TGTGCCAGCAGCCCGACGACAGGGGAAAGGGTAGAGACCCAGTACTTC
TRBV19	.	TRBJ2-1	.	CASSISRYNEQFF	TGTGCCAGTAGTATAAGTCGATACAATGAGCAGTTCTTC
TRBV7-8	.	TRBJ1-1	.	CASSLWEATEAFF	TGTGCCAGCAGCTTGTGGGAGGCCACTGAAGCTTTCTTT
TRBV11-2	.	TRBJ2-2	.	CASSLGYDPSGELFF	TGTGCCAGCAGCTTAGGATATGATCCGTCCGGGGAGCTGTTTTTT
TRBV4-2	few	TRBJ2-7	.	CASSQVGTGSDYEQYF	TGTGCCAGCAGCCAGGTGGGCACAGGGTCTGACTACGAGCAGTACTTC
TRBV24-1	.	TRBJ1-2	TRBD1	CATSAATAQGARGYTF	TGTGCCACCAGTGCCGCCACGGCCCAGGGGGCGCGGGGCTACACCTTC
TRBV29-1	few	TRBJ2-7	TRBD1	CSVEPGQGHEQYF	TGCAGCGTTGAGCCGGGACAGGGCCACGAGCAGTACTTC
TRBV7-3	.	TRBJ1-1	.	CASRRSGYTEAFF	TGTGCCAGCAGACGGTCAGGGTACACTGAAGCTTTCTTT
TRBV12-3/TRBV12-4	.	TRBJ2-1	.	CASSLRQGLDNEQFF	TGTGCCAGCAGTTTACGACAGGGACTCGACAATGAGCAGTTCTTC
TRBV20-1	few	TRBJ2-7	.	CSAPRGNSYEQYF	TGCAGTGCGCCGCGGGGAAACTCCTACGAGCAGTACTTC
TRBV14	few	TRBJ1-2	.	CASSHWEGRPGYGYTF	TGTGCCAGCAGCCATTGGGAGGGTCGCCCCGGGTATGGCTACACCTTC
TRBV7-3	few	TRBJ1-2	.	CASSLYPLQGGDNYGYTF	TGTGCCAGCAGCTTATACCCTCTCCAGGGAGGGGATAACTATGGCTACACCTTC
TRBV6-2/TRBV6-3	few	TRBJ2-1	TRBD1	CASSYRGQLNEQFF	TGTGCCAGCAGTTACAGGGGACAGCTCAATGAGCAGTTCTTC
TRBV7-9	many	TRBJ1-1	.	CASSPPGGTEAFF	TGTGCCAGCAGCCCGCCGGGGGGCACTGAAGCTTTCTTT
TRBV27	.	TRBJ1-1	.	CASSAGTENTEAFF	TGTGCCAGCAGTGCCGGGACGGAGAACACTGAAGCTTTCTTT
TRBV7-6	.	TRBJ1-1	TRBD1	CASSPPGGQGEAFF	TGTGCCAGCAGCCCCCCGGGAGGACAGGGGGAAGCTTTCTTT
TRBV7-9	.	TRBJ1-1	.	CASSRTPRNTEAFF	TGTGCCAGCAGCCGGACTCCCCGGAACACTGAAGCTTTCTTT
TRBV5-1	few	TRBJ2-3	.	CASSYDSGNTDTQYF	TGCGCCAGCAGCTACGATAGCGGAAACACAGATACGCAGTATTTT
TRBV7-6	.	TRBJ2-5	TRBD2	CASSFTSGGAAQETQYF	TGTGCCAGCAGCTTTACTAGCGGGGGGGCGGCCCAAGAGACCCAGTACTTC
TRBV2	.	TRBJ1-5	.	CASTTAPLNQPQHF	TGTGCCAGCACGACAGCTCCCCTGAATCAGCCCCAGCATTTT
TRBV11-1	once	TRBJ2-7	.	CASSSSTGYEQYF	TGTGCCAGCAGCTCATCGACAGGCTACGAGCAGTACTTC
TRBV24-1	.	TRBJ2-1	.	CATSESRGNEQFF	TGTGCCACCAGTGAAAGTAGGGGGAATGAGCAGTTCTTC
TRBV20-1	few	TRBJ2-3	TRBD2	CSARGLDQSTQYF	TGCAGTGCTCGCGGACTAGACCAGAGCACGCAGTATTTT
TRBV12-3/TRBV12-4	many	TRBJ2-1	.	CASSFGINEQFF	TGTGCCAGCAGTTTTGGGATCAATGAGCAGTTCTTC
TRBV7-2	.	TRBJ2-1	TRBD2	CASSSPTSGNNEQFF	TGTGCCAGCAGCTCCCCGACTAGCGGAAACAATGAGCAGTTCTTC
TRBV20-1	.	TRBJ1-2	TRBD1	CSARGQGAPGYTF	TGCAGTGCTAGGGGACAGGGGGCCCCTGGCTACACCTTC
TRBV28	.	TRBJ1-5	.	CATMDTFYSNQPQHF	TGTGCCACCATGGACACCTTCTATAGCAATCAGCCCCAGCATTTT
TRBV7-9	.	TRBJ2-7	.	CASSLTGRSYEQYF	TGTGCCAGCAGCTTAACGGGAAGGTCCTACGAGCAGTACTTC
TRBV5-5	few	TRBJ2-1	.	CASSSEGEQFF	TGTGCCAGCAGCTCCGAGGGGGAGCAGTTCTTC
TRBV5-6	.	TRBJ1-5	.	CASSLGSQPQHF	TGTGCCAGCAGCTTGGGATCTCAGCCCCAGCATTTT
TRBV13	few	TRBJ2-3	.	CASSPGRLTDTQYF	TGTGCCAGCAGCCCAGGACGGTTGACAGATACGCAGTATTTT
TRBV7-8	.	TRBJ2-2	TRBD2	CASSQSGASGMGPYITGELFF	TGTGCCAGCAGCCAGAGTGGGGCTAGCGGGATGGGGCCCTACATCACCGGGGAGCTGTTTTTT
TRBV9	.	TRBJ1-1	.	CASSPGTSEAFF	TGTGCCAGCAGCCCAGGGACTTCTGAAGCTTTCTTT
TRBV4-2	few	TRBJ2-7	TRBD2	CASSPGTTGPYEQYF	TGTGCCAGCAGCCCCGGGACTACGGGACCCTACGAGCAGTACTTC
TRBV12-3/TRBV12-4	few	TRBJ2-1	TRBD2	CASSFGGSGNEQFF	TGTGCCAGCAGTTTCGGCGGGAGCGGAAATGAGCAGTTCTTC
TRBV20-1	many	TRBJ2-1	.	CSARDSRVYNEQFF	TGCAGTGCTAGAGATTCGCGGGTATACAATGAGCAGTTCTTC
TRBV5-1	.	TRBJ2-3	TRBD1	CASRTSGTVTDTQYF	TGCGCCAGCAGAACCTCCGGGACAGTAACAGATACGCAGTATTTT
TRBV5-1	few	TRBJ1-1	.	CASSFAGGVGTEAFF	TGCGCCAGCAGCTTTGCTGGAGGGGTGGGGACTGAAGCTTTCTTT
TRBV7-9	.	TRBJ2-1	.	CASSLGGGPPYNEQFF	TGTGCCAGCAGCTTAGGGGGCGGACCACCCTACAATGAGCAGTTCTTC
TRBV7-9	few	TRBJ1-5	TRBD1	CASSSSGGQVTNQPQHF	TGTGCCAGCAGCTCTTCAGGGGGACAGGTTACCAATCAGCCCCAGCATTTT
TRBV7-8	many	TRBJ2-5	.	CASMGRGDGLETQYF	TGTGCCAGCATGGGGCGTGGGGACGGCCTTGAAACCCAGTACTTC
TRBV4-1	.	TRBJ2-7	TRBD1	CASSQTPGQGDEQYF	TGCGCCAGCAGCCAGACCCCGGGACAGGGTGACGAGCAGTACTTC
TRBV3-1	few	TRBJ2-3	.	CASSQGARDILTDTQYF	TGTGCCAGCAGCCAAGGGGCGCGGGACATTCTCACAGATACGCAGTATTTT